This T cell receptor beta chain was retrieved from a study of T cell responses to AZD1222 COVID-19 vaccine. Points from the study as a whole: Spike was spanned by vaccine-associated CD4 TCRs, which were dominant at 160-218 and 743-854.

The CDR3 runs to 15 residues. Germline CDR1 is MNHEY and CDR2 is SVGAGI. V lost 0 bases, J lost 6 bases, and 12 bases lay in between. The protocol was immunoSEQ multiplex PCR, while the TCRdb copy is restricted to in-frame clones and leaves out a portion. Seen here are about 94,000 clones, about 88% observed once, and the top ten hold approximately 12%. Points on this clone: Its antigen is unidentified.

Here the sequenced sample was peripheral blood, taken on day 0 of AZD1222 vaccination. The chain has TRBV6-5 and TRBJ1-5, with D maybe TRBD1 (6 bases). The TCR originated in an adult in good health. CDR3 sequence (DNA): TGTGCCAGCAGTTACTCAGGGGGGAACGGTCAGCCCCAGCATTTT. Protein: CASSYSGGNGQPQHF.